A selection of T cell receptor beta chains follows, all from one sample in a study of T cells in Graves' hyperthyroidism and ophthalmopathy. TCRdb re-analysed the multiplex PCR reads in MiXCR, keeping a single row per CDR3 protein. The sample records around 580,000 distinct CDR3 sequences, 16% being singletons. The material sequenced was blood. The receptors were sampled from a woman under 30 with Graves' hyperthyroidism. Both conserved end residues are part of each CDR3. The D gene is left open where the match is weak. Only part of the rows carry a size: once, few, many, or a class if the clone is expanded.

d_call: TRBD2; v_call: TRBV3-1; cdr3_length: 15; j_call: TRBJ2-5; clone_size: few; cdr3_aa: CASRIAGGYQETQYF; cdr3_nt: TGTGCCAGCAGGATAGCGGGGGGGTACCAAGAGACCCAGTACTTC
d_call: TRBD2; v_call: TRBV14; cdr3_length: 14; j_call: TRBJ2-7; clone_size: many; cdr3_aa: CASSQVSAGVEQYF; cdr3_nt: TGTGCCAGCAGCCAAGTTTCAGCGGGGGTTGAGCAGTACTTC
d_call: TRBD1; v_call: TRBV20-1; cdr3_length: 15; j_call: TRBJ2-7; clone_size: many; cdr3_aa: CSAFHPGTGSYEQYF; cdr3_nt: TGCAGTGCTTTCCACCCAGGGACAGGGTCCTACGAGCAGTACTTC
d_call: NA; v_call: TRBV27; cdr3_length: 15; j_call: TRBJ2-3; clone_size: few; cdr3_aa: CASSLGLTSTDTQYF; cdr3_nt: TGTGCCAGCAGTTTAGGGTTAACTAGCACAGATACGCAGTATTTT
d_call: NA; v_call: TRBV5-4; cdr3_length: 13; j_call: TRBJ2-3; clone_size: NA; cdr3_aa: CASSPLGADTQYF; cdr3_nt: TGTGCCAGCAGCCCGTTAGGTGCTGATACGCAGTATTTT
d_call: NA; v_call: TRBV20-1; cdr3_length: 11; j_call: TRBJ2-7; clone_size: many; cdr3_aa: CSVIGHIEQYF; cdr3_nt: TGCAGTGTCATCGGACACATCGAGCAGTACTTC
d_call: TRBD1; v_call: TRBV7-9; cdr3_length: 15; j_call: TRBJ1-4; clone_size: NA; cdr3_aa: CASRPPGQGAQKLFF; cdr3_nt: TGTGCCAGCAGGCCACCGGGACAGGGGGCGCAAAAACTGTTTTTT
d_call: TRBD2; v_call: TRBV27; cdr3_length: 15; j_call: TRBJ2-3; clone_size: few; cdr3_aa: CASTPSGGAGDTQYF; cdr3_nt: TGTGCCAGCACCCCTAGCGGGGGGGCAGGAGATACGCAGTATTTT
d_call: NA; v_call: TRBV19; cdr3_length: 13; j_call: TRBJ1-1; clone_size: NA; cdr3_aa: CASSVSRNTEAFF; cdr3_nt: TGTGCCAGCTCGGTCAGCCGGAACACTGAAGCTTTCTTT
d_call: NA; v_call: TRBV6-1; cdr3_length: 15; j_call: TRBJ1-3; clone_size: few; cdr3_aa: CASSEGHYSGNTIYF; cdr3_nt: TGTGCCAGCAGTGAGGGGCATTACTCTGGAAACACCATATATTTT
d_call: TRBD1; v_call: TRBV27; cdr3_length: 17; j_call: TRBJ1-2; clone_size: NA; cdr3_aa: CASSRWTGALDLYGYTF; cdr3_nt: TGTGCCAGCAGTAGGTGGACAGGGGCCCTCGACCTCTATGGCTACACCTTC
d_call: NA; v_call: TRBV14; cdr3_length: 14; j_call: TRBJ2-1; clone_size: NA; cdr3_aa: CASSQGDTYNEQFF; cdr3_nt: TGTGCCAGCAGCCAAGGGGACACGTACAATGAGCAGTTCTTC
d_call: NA; v_call: TRBV10-3; cdr3_length: 13; j_call: TRBJ2-7; clone_size: NA; cdr3_aa: CAISESDVNEQYF; cdr3_nt: TGTGCCATCAGTGAGTCTGATGTGAATGAGCAGTACTTC
d_call: NA; v_call: TRBV10-3; cdr3_length: 16; j_call: TRBJ2-1; clone_size: many; cdr3_aa: CAISEYWAKSYNEQFF; cdr3_nt: TGTGCCATCAGTGAGTATTGGGCTAAGTCCTACAATGAGCAGTTCTTC
d_call: NA; v_call: TRBV15; cdr3_length: 13; j_call: TRBJ1-2; clone_size: few; cdr3_aa: CATSVQGGYGYTF; cdr3_nt: TGTGCCACCAGCGTACAGGGCGGCTATGGCTACACCTTC
d_call: NA; v_call: TRBV7-2; cdr3_length: 14; j_call: TRBJ1-2; clone_size: NA; cdr3_aa: CASSSLWGNYGYTF; cdr3_nt: TGTGCCAGCAGCTCTCTATGGGGGAACTATGGCTACACCTTC
d_call: TRBD2; v_call: TRBV7-2; cdr3_length: 18; j_call: TRBJ2-7; clone_size: many; cdr3_aa: CASSWGGRGTSGSYEQYF; cdr3_nt: TGTGCCAGCAGCTGGGGAGGCAGGGGGACTAGCGGGTCCTACGAGCAGTACTTC
d_call: TRBD2; v_call: TRBV28; cdr3_length: 14; j_call: TRBJ2-5; clone_size: NA; cdr3_aa: CASRGTPGGETQYF; cdr3_nt: TGTGCCAGCAGGGGGACACCGGGGGGGGAGACCCAGTACTTC
d_call: NA; v_call: TRBV6-2/TRBV6-3; cdr3_length: 13; j_call: TRBJ2-7; clone_size: NA; cdr3_aa: CASNHLFGNEQYF; cdr3_nt: TGTGCCAGCAACCACCTATTCGGAAACGAGCAGTACTTC
d_call: NA; v_call: TRBV11-3; cdr3_length: 13; j_call: TRBJ2-1; clone_size: many; cdr3_aa: CASSLDGRDNPFF; cdr3_nt: TGTGCCAGCAGCTTAGATGGTCGGGACAATCCGTTCTTC
d_call: NA; v_call: TRBV4-3; cdr3_length: 12; j_call: TRBJ1-2; clone_size: few; cdr3_aa: CASSQDFRGYTF; cdr3_nt: TGCGCCAGCAGCCAAGATTTCCGGGGCTACACCTTC
d_call: TRBD1; v_call: TRBV4-3; cdr3_length: 16; j_call: TRBJ1-2; clone_size: NA; cdr3_aa: CASSQAGQGSLYGYTF; cdr3_nt: TGCGCCAGCAGCCAGGCAGGACAGGGGTCCCTCTATGGCTACACCTTC
d_call: TRBD2; v_call: TRBV6-1; cdr3_length: 17; j_call: TRBJ2-1; clone_size: NA; cdr3_aa: CASAGLAGVAAYNEQFF; cdr3_nt: TGTGCCAGCGCCGGACTAGCGGGAGTTGCGGCCTACAATGAGCAGTTCTTC
d_call: NA; v_call: TRBV20-1; cdr3_length: 10; j_call: TRBJ1-1; clone_size: many; cdr3_aa: CSARDVEAFF; cdr3_nt: TGCAGTGCTAGAGATGTGGAAGCTTTCTTT
d_call: NA; v_call: TRBV18; cdr3_length: 13; j_call: TRBJ2-1; clone_size: many; cdr3_aa: CASSPRRDNEQFF; cdr3_nt: TGTGCCAGCTCACCACGCAGGGACAATGAGCAGTTCTTC
d_call: NA; v_call: TRBV6-2/TRBV6-3; cdr3_length: 15; j_call: TRBJ1-2; clone_size: few; cdr3_aa: CASSSRDGRNYGYTF; cdr3_nt: TGTGCCAGCAGTTCCAGGGACGGCCGAAACTATGGCTACACCTTC
d_call: TRBD1; v_call: TRBV7-2; cdr3_length: 15; j_call: TRBJ1-2; clone_size: many; cdr3_aa: CASSLATGTGDGYTF; cdr3_nt: TGTGCCAGCAGCTTAGCAACCGGGACAGGGGATGGCTACACCTTC